This TCR beta chain was sequenced for a study of blood T cell repertoires in COVID-19. The CDR3 length is 13 residues. Germline CDR1 and CDR2: KGHSH and LQKENI. J lost 8 bases, V lost 6 bases, and 9 bases had no gene match. Here immunoSEQ multiplex PCR was the method, and the copy in TCRdb shows in-frame clones only, minus some. In the table there are 200,000 to 250,000 clones, 70% to 90% of which are singletons. This sequence was found in a man aged 25-40 years who had recovered from COVID-19. The chain uses TRBV18 and TRBJ1-2; TRBD1 matches at 7 bases. Sequencing was done on a sample of PBMCs or T cells enriched from blood (not recorded which). The CDR3 coding sequence is TGTGCCAGCTCCCGAGACAGGGACCGAGGCTACACCTTC. Translating gives CASSRDRDRGYTF.